This T cell receptor beta chain was obtained from a study of graft-versus-host responses after intestinal transplantation. Study summary: After anti-thymocyte globulin induction, recipients took tacrolimus and steroids for about 3 years. The study, taken as a whole, reports: Analysis identified GvH clones in recipient marrow, with some appearing first in ileum or blood. Among circulating GvH clones, peak levels were associated with early post-transplant declines in HvG clones.

Assay used: immunoSEQ multiplex PCR; TCRdb lists only in-frame clones, some missing. Seen here are over 90,000 clones, 91% observed once, and the top ten hold about 0.45%. Notes on this clone: The antigen remains undetermined. The junction and the germline gene differ at one end; a read error may be behind it.

Germline CDR1 and CDR2: SQVTM and ANQGSEA. This CDR3 is built from 10 residues. Sequenced material: unstimulated CD8+ T cells sorted from spleen or lymph node cells, taken before intestinal transplant. The clonotype originates from a human donor who received an intestinal transplant. The chain recombines TRBV29-1 with TRBJ2-7; D is unresolved. The CDR3 nucleotides are TGCAGCGTTGTCGAATACGGGCAGTACTTC. The encoded protein is CSVVEYGQYF.